Presented here are 16 T cell receptor beta chains from one specimen sequenced in a study of identical twins listed by TCRdb under 2016. The library was generated by 5' RACE. The sequencing machine was an Illumina HiSeq 2000. Using fastp at Q25 and MiXCR, TCRdb reprocessed the public reads and kept productive beta chains. Every entry covers one CDR3 protein and lists the most common genes and DNA from its rows. For this sample the table gives some 690,000 distinct CDR3 sequences, of which 21% were detected only once. About 4.3% of the sample belongs to the ten largest clones. These data were likewise used in another study, on T cells expressing NK-cell markers.

Sample: PBMCs. Receptors were obtained from a woman between 18 and 29 years old in good health.

The chain carries TRBV7-2 and TRBJ2-7, with a tentative D call TRBD2 (6 bases). The CDR3 has 17 amino acids. CDR1 is SGHTA and CDR2 is FQGNSA in the germline V gene. V lost 1 base, J lost 0 bases, and 16 bases lay in between. The CDR3 loop is CASSLVVGLLNSYEQYF. The CDR3 region has the DNA TGTGCCAGCAGCTTAGTAGTGGGACTTTTAAACTCCTACGAGCAGTACTTC.

The rearrangement joins TRBV3-1 to TRBJ2-6; maybe TRBD2 (5 bases). Deletions cut 1 base from V and 0 bases from J, with 7 bases between. This CDR3 has 16 amino acids. The V gene's germline CDR1 is LGHDT and CDR2 YNNKEL (reference sequence). CDR3 amino acids: CASSQGAGSGANVLTF. CDR3 bases: TGTGCCAGCAGCCAAGGGGCGGGCTCTGGGGCCAACGTCCTGACTTTC. Using reference TRBV3-1 and TRBJ2-6 for the parts outside the CDR3, the full variable domain is DTAVSQTPKYLVTQMGNDKSIKCEQNLGHDTMYWYKQDSKKFLKIMFSYNNKELIINETVPNRFSPKSPDKAHLNLHINSLELGDSAVYFCASSQGAGSGANVLTFGAGSRLTVL.

This clonotype was counted a few times. The genes are TRBV29-1 and TRBJ2-2; D is perhaps TRBD1 or TRBD2 (7 bases each). Trimming removed 8 bases at V and 2 bases at J, with 21 bases between. The CDR3 length is 16 residues. The V gene's germline CDR1 is SQVTM and CDR2 ANQGSEA. The CDR3 nucleotides read TGCAGCACCGGTCCAGAGGGAGGGGGCAACACCGGGGAGCTGTTTTTT. Translation gives CSTGPEGGGNTGELFF.

There are a few counts of this clonotype. V is TRBV11-2 and J is TRBJ2-1, with 8 positions matching TRBD1. The germline V gene has CDR1 SGHAT and CDR2 FQNNGV. V dropped 6 bases and J dropped 0; count of bases not matched to a gene: 7. The CDR3 covers 16 residues. The CDR3 is CASRDGQGRSYNEQFF. CDR3 nucleotides: TGTGCCAGCAGGGACGGACAGGGCCGCTCCTACAATGAGCAGTTCTTC.

V is TRBV20-1 and J is TRBJ2-1; D is undetermined. CDR1 is DFQATT, CDR2 SNEGSKA, per germline (reference sequence). The V end was cut by 3 bases, the J end by 9 bases, with 12 bases between. This CDR3 contains 12 residues. In DNA form, the CDR3 reads TGCAGTGCTAGCTTCGGGTTCAGTGAGCAGTTCTTC. Its translation: CSASFGFSEQFF.

The chain combines TRBV5-3 with TRBJ2-7; no reliable D call. TRBV5-3 is identified as an open reading frame with a role that is uncertain. V lost 8 bases and J lost 6, with 18 bases in between. CDR3 length equals 13 residues. CDR3 in DNA: TGTGCCAGCAGTACCCGGCTCGTCTGCGAGCAGTACTTC. Its translation: CASSTRLVCEQYF.

V is TRBV7-6 and J is TRBJ2-1; TRBD2 aligns across 7 bases. CDR3 length: 16 residues. The germline V gene has CDR1 SGHVS and CDR2 FNYEAQ. Trimming took 1 base from V and 0 from J; bases not matched to a gene: 3. DNA of the CDR3: TGTGCCAGCAGCTTAGACGGGACTACCTCCTACAATGAGCAGTTCTTC. Its protein is CASSLDGTTSYNEQFF. Variable domain in full (rest from reference TRBV7-6 and TRBJ2-1): GAGVSQSPRYKVTKRGQDVALRCDPISGHVSLYWYRQALGQGPEFLTYFNYEAQQDKSGLPNDRFSAERPEGSISTLTIQRTEQRDSAMYRCASSLDGTTSYNEQFFGPGTRLTVL.

The chain recombines TRBV20-1 with TRBJ2-3, with 13 bases fitting TRBD2. CDR1 is DFQATT and CDR2 is SNEGSKA in the germline V gene (reference sequence). CDR3 size: 19 residues. V was pared by 6 bases and J by 0 bases, with 15 bases of the junction left unmatched. CDR3 sequence reads: CSAVTSGGAGRTSTDTQYF. In DNA form, the CDR3 reads TGCAGTGCCGTTACTAGCGGGGGGGCCGGGAGAACTAGCACAGATACGCAGTATTTT.

V and J are TRBV4-1 and TRBJ1-1; tentatively, D is TRBD1 (6 bases). In germline, CDR1 is MGHRA, CDR2 YSYEKL. V shed 1 base and J shed 5 bases, with 14 bases lying between them. This CDR3 contains 15 residues. The CDR3, as DNA: TGCGCCAGCAGCCAAGGGGGGCAGGGAGTGACTGAAGCTTTCTTT. Its protein product is CASSQGGQGVTEAFF.

This clonotype was seen a handful of times. The V and J genes are TRBV12-3 or TRBV12-4 and TRBJ1-1; TRBD1 is a possible D gene (6 bases). This CDR3 is built from 14 residues. The V end lost 3 bases, the J end lost 0 bases, and 8 bases lay between the germline ends. CDR3 DNA: TGTGCCAGCAGTTTCAGGGACATGAACACTGAAGCTTTCTTT. Its translation is CASSFRDMNTEAFF.

This clonotype was counted a few times. The chain joins TRBV5-1 to TRBJ2-7, with D perhaps assigned TRBD1 or TRBD2 (6 bases each). The V gene lost 4 bases and the J gene lost 6 bases, with 11 bases spanning the gap. Germline assignment: CDR1 SGHRS and CDR2 YFSETQ. This CDR3 is built from 12 residues. Written as DNA, the CDR3 is TGCGCCAGCAGCGCGGGACACGCCGAGCAGTACTTC. Protein sequence: CASSAGHAEQYF.

The V call is TRBV4-1, the J call TRBJ2-3; D may match TRBD1 or TRBD2 (5 bases each). Germline V lookup: CDR1 MGHRA, CDR2 YSYEKL. V gave up 0 bases and J gave up 0 bases, with 16 bases separating them. This CDR3 is 18 amino acids long. The CDR3 here is CASSQDFRDLKSTDTQYF. CDR3 sequence (DNA): TGCGCCAGCAGCCAAGATTTCCGGGACCTCAAGAGCACAGATACGCAGTATTTT.

The V call is TRBV12-3 or TRBV12-4, the J call TRBJ2-2; D is possibly TRBD2 (6 bases). CDR3 size: 14 residues. Trimming pared 5 bases from V and 8 bases from J, leaving 15 bases between. CDR3 in amino acids: CASSRTRRGGELFF. CDR3 bases: TGTGCCAGCAGTCGGACACGGAGGGGAGGGGAGCTGTTTTTT.

This clonotype appeared a few times. The J gene is TRBJ1-5, the V gene TRBV12-3 or TRBV12-4; 7 nucleotides align to TRBD1. Losses at the gene ends were 7 bases for V and 0 bases for J; bases not matched to a gene: 9. This CDR3 contains 16 residues. The CDR3 region has the DNA TGTGCCAGCAACGCTAGGGGGCTACATAGCAATCAGCCCCAGCATTTT. It translates to CASNARGLHSNQPQHF.

V usage is TRBV29-1 and J usage is TRBJ1-4; D call uncertain. This CDR3 has 12 amino acids. Germline CDR1 and CDR2: SQVTM and ANQGSEA. V was trimmed by 4 bases and J by 6 bases, leaving 9 bases between them. CDR3 residues: CSVGRTDEKLFF. CDR3 nucleotide sequence: TGCAGCGTTGGTCGAACAGATGAAAAACTGTTTTTT.

DNA for the CDR3: TGCAGTGCTAGAACCCTCGGGACTAGTCCCGCGAATGAGCAGTTCTTC. It codes for CSARTLGTSPANEQFF. V gene TRBV20-1 combines with J gene TRBJ2-1; the match to TRBD2 covers 8 bases. Germline loops: CDR1 DFQATT, CDR2 SNEGSKA (reference sequence). V lost 2 bases and J lost 7; bases outside the gene matches: 13. The CDR3 runs 16 residues.